The sequence of this T cell receptor beta chain was determined in a study of cytomegalovirus exposure and HLA in healthy donors. Overall study findings and caveats: Roughly uniform depth of sequencing across donors was assumed in presence/absence analyses. By HLA locus, TCR association rates varied in a later analysis, with DRB1 showing the most and HLA-C the fewest.

Of note for this clone: Antigen unknown.

PCR primers comprised 60 Vbeta and 13 Jbeta primers. The assay was immunoSEQ multiplex PCR, and TCRdb's table has in-frame clones only and misses some. Of approximately 220,000 clones in the sample, 60% to 80% were seen once. All the people who gave samples were healthy bone marrow donors. This TCR was sampled from a male donor in good health and CMV-seronegative. The sequenced material came from PBMCs.

The chain's CDR3 is CASSSSGLAAYNEQFF. For the CDR3, the DNA is TGTGCCAGCAGCTCCTCGGGACTAGCGGCTTACAATGAGCAGTTCTTC. V usage is TRBV7-3 and J usage is TRBJ2-1; 11 positions agree with TRBD2. The CDR3 consists of 16 residues. Germline V CDR1 and CDR2: SGHTA, FQGTGA. The ends lost 4 bases at V and 4 bases at J; junction bases unmatched: 6.